This T cell receptor (beta chain) was recorded in a study of breast tumors, draining lymph nodes, adjacent tissues. Study conclusions and caveats: Data only fit, rather than demonstrated, lymph node origin of most tumor T cells.

TCRdb itself ran the multiplex PCR reads through MiXCR, one entry per CDR3 protein. The sample includes over 200,000 distinct CDR3 sequences, 32% of them seen just once. Samples came from axillary lymph nodes draining the breast cancer. This clonotype was counted between two and nine times. Its antigen remains unknown. This may be a read error, as it is one base from a much larger clone. Germline V gives CDR1 SGHDT, CDR2 YYEEEE. The trim removed 0 bases at V and 5 bases at J, leaving 16 bases unmatched. The CDR3 has 18 amino acids. Sequenced: axillary lymph node tissue. The sequence was collected from a female donor with breast cancer. Some clones in this sample may be carry-over from other donors' samples. The chain joins TRBV5-6 to TRBJ2-5; 7 nucleotides line up with TRBD2. The CDR3 is CASSLGQAGTSARETQYF. The CDR3 DNA follows: TGTGCCAGCAGCTTGGGGCAGGCGGGTACTAGCGCGCGGGAGACCCAGTACTTC.